The next 16 T cell receptor beta chains were all read from a single sample in a study of blood T cell repertoires in COVID-19. The method was immunoSEQ multiplex PCR; TCRdb's version includes in-frame clones alone and lacks a portion of them. This sample yields about 58,000 clones, of which more than 85% are seen a single time; roughly 7.7% belongs to the top ten. Sequencing was carried out using peripheral blood. The receptors stem from a woman between 65 and 79 years old with active COVID-19.

This rearrangement joins TRBV28 to TRBJ2-1; 8 bases match TRBD2. The CDR3 covers 14 residues. J was trimmed by 9 bases and V by 3 bases; bases with no gene match: 7. Germline V gives CDR1 MDHEN, CDR2 SYDVKM. In DNA, the CDR3 is TGTGCCAGCAGTTTCGGGGGGGTAAACAGTGAGCAGTTCTTC. This codes for CASSFGGVNSEQFF.

The chain employs TRBV19 and TRBJ1-4, with 7 bases that match TRBD1. Germline V CDR1 and CDR2: LNHDA, SQIVND (reference sequence). The V and J ends lost 6 bases and 8 bases, in that order; junction bases with no gene match: 6. This CDR3 spans 13 amino acids. CDR3 residues: CASSVRGNEKLFF. Here the CDR3 DNA reads TGTGCCAGTAGCGTCAGGGGGAACGAAAAACTGTTTTTT.

This clone was recorded a few times. The rearrangement links TRBV28 to TRBJ1-2; D unresolved. Germline assignment: CDR1 MDHEN and CDR2 SYDVKM. The CDR3 has 11 amino acids. V shed 6 bases and J shed 4 bases, with 6 bases lying between them. This CDR3 reads CASSNPYGYTF. DNA for the CDR3: TGTGCCAGCAGCAATCCCTATGGCTACACCTTC.

The V and J genes are TRBV12-3 or TRBV12-4 and TRBJ1-2; D not resolved. The CDR3 spans 12 residues. With 3 bases removed from V and 3 bases from J, the gap between germline ends came to 5 bases. In DNA, the CDR3 is TGTGCCAGCAGTTTGGAGTACTATGGCTACACCTTC. This sequence encodes CASSLEYYGYTF.

The chain employs TRBV6-2 or TRBV6-3 and TRBJ1-3; possibly TRBD1 for D (6 bases). This CDR3 has 15 residues. V lost 6 bases, J lost 1 base, and 13 bases lay in between. Germline CDR1 reads MNHEY; CDR2 reads SVGEGT. The CDR3 loop reads CASSPQGISGNTIYF. CDR3 coding DNA: TGTGCCAGCAGCCCACAGGGAATATCTGGAAACACCATATATTTT.

V usage is TRBV5-6 and J usage is TRBJ1-5, with D perhaps TRBD1 (6 bases). The V end lost 3 bases, the J end lost 3 bases, and 22 bases lay between the germline ends. The germline V gene encodes CDR1 SGHDT and CDR2 YYEEEE. The CDR3 is 18 residues long. This CDR3 is CASSSTPRGRTYNQPQHF. CDR3 DNA sequence: TGTGCCAGCAGCTCCACCCCCAGGGGCAGAACCTACAATCAGCCCCAGCATTTT.

V and J are TRBV5-4 and TRBJ2-1; D is undetermined. V was cut by 1 base and J by 9 bases, with 5 bases left in between. The germline CDR1 and CDR2 sequences are SGHNT and YYREEE (reference sequence). The CDR3 spans 11 residues. The DNA of the CDR3 is TGTGCCAGCAGCTTGTTTAGTGAGCAGTTCTTC. Translation gives CASSLFSEQFF.

The V call is TRBV5-5, the J call TRBJ2-7, with 7 bases that match TRBD1. Germline V lookup: CDR1 SGHKS, CDR2 YYEKEE (reference sequence). The CDR3 is 14 amino acids. The V segment lost 3 bases and the J segment 4 bases; nucleotides outside the gene matches: 7. CDR3 nucleotide sequence: TGTGCCAGCAGCTCGACCGGGACAGCGTACGAGCAGTACTTC. Residues: CASSSTGTAYEQYF.

The gene calls are TRBV6-1 and TRBJ2-7, with 9 nucleotides matching TRBD1. This CDR3 comprises 16 residues. In germline, CDR1 is MNHNS, CDR2 SASEGT. Trimming removed 4 bases from V and 0 bases from J; junction bases left unmatched: 7. In DNA, the CDR3 is TGTGCCAGCAGTGCCTGGGACAGGGCCCTCTCCTACGAGCAGTACTTC. Protein: CASSAWDRALSYEQYF.

The J gene is TRBJ2-1, the V gene TRBV7-3, with 9 positions matching TRBD2. Germline lookup yields CDR1 SGHTA and CDR2 FQGTGA. CDR3 length: 13 residues. The V segment lost 4 bases and the J segment 15 bases; nucleotides outside the gene matches: 10. The CDR3 sequence: CASSSGTSRDRFF. Written as DNA, the CDR3 is TGTGCCAGCAGCTCGGGGACTAGCCGAGACCGGTTCTTC.

This sequence joins TRBV5-8 and TRBJ2-3; the D gene is possibly TRBD2 (6 bases). The CDR3 is 15 amino acids. From germline, CDR1 is SGHTS and CDR2 YDEGEE. V lost 4 bases to trimming and J lost 0 bases, with 12 bases between them. CDR3 region: CASSPEGPSTDTQYF. CDR3 in DNA: TGTGCCAGCAGCCCGGAGGGACCCAGCACAGATACGCAGTATTTT.

The chain employs TRBV6-5 and TRBJ2-1, with TRBD2 as a possible D gene (5 bases). CDR3 size: 15 residues. Germline CDR1 reads MNHEY; CDR2 reads SVGAGI. V gave up 0 bases and J gave up 5 bases, with 11 bases separating them. CDR3: CASSYSKAVHNEQFF. The CDR3 DNA is TGTGCCAGCAGTTACTCAAAAGCGGTTCACAATGAGCAGTTCTTC.

As DNA, the CDR3 is TGTGCCAGCAGCGTATGGCGGGAGGGCCCCGGGGAGCTGTTTTTT. The encoded protein is CASSVWREGPGELFF. V is TRBV9 and J is TRBJ2-2, with 9 bases lining up with TRBD2. V lost 1 base and J lost 6; bases outside the gene matches: 4. The CDR3 covers 15 residues. Germline V gene lookup returns CDR1 SGDLS and CDR2 YYNGEE.

The rearrangement links TRBV7-3 to TRBJ2-3; 8 bases match TRBD2. CDR1 is SGHTA, CDR2 FQGTGA, per germline. CDR3 size: 15 residues. Trimming at V came to 5 bases and at J to 4 bases, leaving 8 bases not matched to a gene. The CDR3, as DNA: TGTGCCAGCAGCCCAGCGGGAGAGGGGGCAGATACGCAGTATTTT. Translating gives CASSPAGEGADTQYF.

The chain has TRBV6-1 and TRBJ1-1; D is ambiguous. The CDR3 sequence is 12 residues long. The ends were cut back, 1 base at V and 11 bases at J, with 11 bases in the middle. Looked up from germline, CDR1 is MNHNS and CDR2 is SASEGT. The CDR3 sequence: CASSEGRARAFF. The DNA for the CDR3 is TGTGCCAGCAGTGAAGGGAGGGCCCGGGCTTTCTTT.

The rearrangement joins TRBV6-5 to TRBJ1-2; D is uncertain. Germline V gives CDR1 MNHEY, CDR2 SVGAGI. The CDR3 covers 11 residues. The V gene lost 6 bases and the J gene lost 1 base, with 3 bases spanning the gap. CDR3 nucleotide sequence: TGTGCCAGCAGGAGTAACTATGGCTACACCTTC. It specifies CASRSNYGYTF.